This passage covers 14 T cell receptor beta chains from one sample sequenced in a study of T-cell memory formation after mild COVID-19. TCRdb independently ran MiXCR on the 5' RACE reads; one entry per CDR3 protein. The repertoire holds 380,000 or so distinct CDR3 sequences, with approximately 13% as singletons. What was sequenced was PBMCs or a T cell subset sorted from them (not recorded which). These receptors all stem from a man aged 18-30 years who had mild COVID-19 (a few samples of this study predate the infection). Cell type and time point are not known.

In this sample, this clonotype turned up a few times. This sequence joins TRBV6-5 and TRBJ2-3; 7 bases are a match to TRBD2. After removal of 5 bases from V and 6 bases from J, the junction contained 11 bases not matched to a gene. The CDR3 consists of 15 residues. Germline-derived CDR1 and CDR2 are MNHEY and SVGAGI. In DNA, the CDR3 is TGTGCCAGCAGTACCCCACAGCGGGGATTTGATACGCAGTATTTT. It encodes CASSTPQRGFDTQYF.

The chain joins TRBV27 to TRBJ2-6, with D unresolved. Germline assignment: CDR1 MNHEY and CDR2 SMNVEV (reference sequence). V was trimmed by 8 bases and J by 1 base, leaving 15 bases between them. The CDR3 is 16 amino acids. The chain's CDR3 is CASRPDATSGANVLTF. The CDR3, as DNA: TGTGCCAGCCGCCCTGATGCAACTTCTGGGGCCAACGTCCTGACTTTC.

This clonotype was counted only a few times. The rearrangement joins TRBV7-9 to TRBJ1-1; unclear D gene. Germline V gene lookup returns CDR1 SEHNR and CDR2 FQNEAQ (reference sequence). Trimming cost V 5 bases and J 10 bases, with 8 bases left between them. The CDR3 covers 10 residues. The CDR3 reads CASSTHRAFF. CDR3 coding DNA: TGTGCCAGCAGCACCCACAGAGCTTTCTTT.

The table lists this clonotype with many counts. The V and J genes are TRBV5-1 and TRBJ2-5; a possible D gene is TRBD2 (6 bases). The CDR3 totals 14 residues. Trimming cost V 6 bases and J 5 bases, with 17 bases left between them. Germline V gives CDR1 SGHRS, CDR2 YFSETQ. The CDR3 is CASTEGTSLETQYF. The CDR3 DNA is TGCGCCAGCACGGAGGGGACCTCCCTGGAGACCCAGTACTTC. The full variable domain, rest sourced from reference TRBV5-1 and TRBJ2-5, is KAGVTQTPRYLIKTRGQQVTLSCSPISGHRSVSWYQQTPGQGLQFLFEYFSETQRNKGNFPGRFSGRQFSNSRSEMNVSTLELGDSALYLCASTEGTSLETQYFGPGTRLLVL.

The genes are TRBV6-6 and TRBJ2-3, with 8 positions matching TRBD2. There are 14 residues in the CDR3. The germline V gene has CDR1 MNHNY and CDR2 SVGAGI (reference sequence). V lost 2 bases, J lost 4 bases, and 2 bases stayed unmatched. CDR3 loop: CASSYRGGPDTQYF. The DNA of the CDR3 is TGTGCCAGCAGTTACCGGGGGGGCCCAGATACGCAGTATTTT.

This clonotype occurred a few times. The rearrangement uses TRBV7-2 and TRBJ2-5; possible D gene TRBD2, 6 bases. Between the trimmed V and J ends, which lost 1 base and 4 bases, there was a span of 16 bases. CDR3 length: 16 amino acids. The V gene's germline CDR1 is SGHTA and CDR2 FQGNSA. CDR3 region: CASSLGTTQVRETQYF. In DNA form, the CDR3 reads TGTGCCAGCAGCTTAGGGACTACCCAAGTTAGAGAGACCCAGTACTTC.

This clonotype was seen a few times. The rearrangement uses TRBV12-3 or TRBV12-4 and TRBJ1-5; 10 nucleotides agree with TRBD1. The CDR3 runs to 15 residues. V was clipped by 6 bases and J by 3 bases; unmatched bases: 5. The CDR3 here is CASSLGTGDNQPQHF. In DNA form, the CDR3 reads TGTGCCAGCAGCCTTGGGACAGGGGACAATCAGCCCCAGCATTTT.

V usage is TRBV10-3 and J usage is TRBJ2-2, with D possibly matching TRBD2 (5 bases). This CDR3 contains 14 residues. The V end was cut by 4 bases, the J end by 4 bases, with 10 bases between. The V gene's germline CDR1 is ENHRY and CDR2 SYGVKD. The CDR3 region is CAISGSVATGELFF. The CDR3, as DNA: TGTGCCATCAGTGGTAGCGTGGCCACCGGGGAGCTGTTTTTT.

There are a few counts of this clonotype. V is TRBV29-1 and J is TRBJ2-3; maybe TRBD2 (6 bases). Trimming took 4 bases from V and 0 from J, leaving 11 bases between them. This CDR3 spans 14 amino acids. Germline loops: CDR1 SQVTM, CDR2 ANQGSEA. The CDR3 sequence: CSVVGGVSTDTQYF. The CDR3 DNA reads as TGCAGCGTTGTAGGAGGGGTTAGCACAGATACGCAGTATTTT.

In this sample, this clonotype turned up a few times. V is TRBV7-9 and J is TRBJ1-1; possibly TRBD1 for D (5 bases). CDR3 size: 13 residues. V gave up 7 bases and J gave up 6 bases, with 15 bases separating them. Germline V gives CDR1 SEHNR, CDR2 FQNEAQ (reference sequence). CDR3 bases: TGTGCCAGCACCCTGGGAGGGGTTTCTGAAGCTTTCTTT. Translated, it gives CASTLGGVSEAFF.

The chain recombines TRBV9 with TRBJ2-1, with 8 bases lining up with TRBD2. The germline V gene encodes CDR1 SGDLS and CDR2 YYNGEE. V lost 6 bases and J lost 0; bases outside the gene matches: 8. This CDR3 is built from 16 residues. The CDR3 coding sequence is TGTGCCAGCAATGGAGCGGGGGCGAGCTCCTACAATGAGCAGTTCTTC. Translated, it gives CASNGAGASSYNEQFF.

This clonotype appeared a few times. This sequence joins TRBV5-1 and TRBJ2-1, with 10 bases identical to TRBD2. The germline gives CDR1 SGHRS, CDR2 YFSETQ. The junction had 7 bases not matched to a gene; V was cut back by 0 bases and J by 10 bases. CDR3 length: 15 amino acids. CDR3 protein: CASSLVSSGGREQFF. DNA of the CDR3: TGCGCCAGCAGCTTGGTGTCTAGCGGGGGACGGGAGCAGTTCTTC.

The V gene is TRBV6-6, the J gene TRBJ1-2; tentatively, D is TRBD1 (6 bases). This CDR3 comprises 14 residues. The V end lost 5 bases, the J end lost 6 bases, and 16 bases lay between the germline ends. Germline assignment: CDR1 MNHNY and CDR2 SVGAGI (reference sequence). The CDR3 here is CASSPGAPFDGYTF. The CDR3 nucleotides are TGTGCCAGCAGTCCAGGGGCGCCATTCGATGGCTACACCTTC.

The V gene is TRBV6-6, the J gene TRBJ2-7; 7 bases line up with TRBD1. V shed 6 bases, J shed 6 bases, and the junction held 5 bases outside the gene matches. CDR3 length: 12 amino acids. Germline V gene lookup returns CDR1 MNHNY and CDR2 SVGAGI (reference sequence). CDR3 nucleotide sequence: TGTGCCAGCAGCGCACAGGGGATCGAGCAGTACTTC. This codes for CASSAQGIEQYF.